The next 29 T cell receptor beta chains were all read from a single sample in a study of T cell responses to AZD1222 COVID-19 vaccine. The repertoire was sequenced with immunoSEQ multiplex PCR; TCRdb's copy has only in-frame clones and lacks some. The sample lists about 140,000 clones, around 92% occurring once. The material was peripheral blood, obtained 28 days after the second AZD1222 dose. The receptors were sampled from an adult who received the AZD1222 COVID-19 vaccine.

The CDR3, as DNA: TGTGCCACCAGTGAGGGGACTAGCGGCGCCACAGATACGCAGTATTTT. Its translation: CATSEGTSGATDTQYF. This sequence joins TRBV24-1 and TRBJ2-3, with TRBD2 matching over 11 bases. The germline V gene has CDR1 KGHDR and CDR2 SFDVKD. V lost 4 bases and J lost 2; bases outside the gene matches: 4. The CDR3 is 16 residues long.

The J gene is TRBJ1-3, the V gene TRBV10-3; D not certain. Germline V gene lookup returns CDR1 ENHRY and CDR2 SYGVKD. The germline V and J ends were trimmed by 3 bases and 1 base, with 10 bases remaining between them. CDR3 length equals 15 residues. CDR3 nucleotide sequence: TGTGCCATCAGTGACCTCTCGGGGTCTGGAAACACCATATATTTT. Its protein is CAISDLSGSGNTIYF.

The chain uses TRBV5-1 and TRBJ1-3; no clear D gene. Trimming removed 4 bases from V and 2 bases from J, with 10 bases in between. The germline gives CDR1 SGHRS, CDR2 YFSETQ. The CDR3 is 14 residues long. This CDR3 reads CASSQEIPGNTIYF. In DNA form, the CDR3 reads TGCGCCAGCAGCCAAGAGATCCCTGGAAACACCATATATTTT.

The gene calls are TRBV6-5 and TRBJ2-1; weak D call: TRBD1 (5 bases). The germline V gene has CDR1 MNHEY and CDR2 SVGAGI. The CDR3 is 14 amino acids. V lost 7 bases to trimming and J lost 0 bases, with 10 bases between them. Here the CDR3 reads CASKGQGSYNEQFF. In DNA form, the CDR3 reads TGTGCCAGCAAAGGGCAGGGCTCCTACAATGAGCAGTTCTTC.

This clone was picked up one time. V is TRBV9 and J is TRBJ2-3; D is unresolved. V gave up 2 bases and J gave up 0 bases, with 4 bases separating them. CDR1 and CDR2 from the germline V gene are SGDLS and YYNGEE. CDR3 length equals 13 residues. The CDR3, as DNA: TGTGCCAGCAGCGTCTTCAGCACAGATACGCAGTATTTT. Translation gives CASSVFSTDTQYF.

The chain combines TRBV14 with TRBJ1-1; D is unclear. The CDR3 is made up of 13 amino acids. The V end was cut by 4 bases, the J end by 1 base, with 7 bases between. CDR1 and CDR2 from the germline V gene are SGHDN and FVKESK. CDR3 coding DNA: TGTGCCAGCAGCCGGGTCCGGAACACTGAAGCTTTCTTT. Its protein product is CASSRVRNTEAFF.

This clone was picked up one time. The chain joins TRBV3-1 (or the pseudogene TRBV3-2) to TRBJ2-3, with 11 bases that match TRBD2. This CDR3 comprises 16 residues. V was pared by 1 base and J by 0 bases, with 0 bases of the junction left unmatched. The germline CDR1 and CDR2 sequences are LGHDT and YNNKEL (reference sequence). CDR3: CASSQGTSGSTDTQYF. In DNA, the CDR3 is TGTGCCAGCAGCCAAGGGACTAGCGGGAGCACAGATACGCAGTATTTT.

V and J are TRBV28 and TRBJ1-2, with 7 bases fitting TRBD1. Losses at the gene ends were 3 bases for V and 5 bases for J; bases not matched to a gene: 6. From germline, CDR1 is MDHEN and CDR2 SYDVKM. The CDR3 covers 14 residues. The CDR3 protein is CASSFPRDSYGYTF. The CDR3 DNA sequence: TGTGCCAGCAGTTTCCCCCGGGACAGTTATGGCTACACCTTC.

The rearrangement links TRBV24-1 to TRBJ2-5; D may be TRBD1 (5 bases). This CDR3 has 15 residues. The ends were cut back, 6 bases at V and 0 bases at J, with 13 bases in the middle. In germline, CDR1 is KGHDR, CDR2 SFDVKD. The CDR3 here is CATSSRRQNQETQYF. In DNA, the CDR3 is TGTGCCACCAGTTCCCGTCGACAGAACCAAGAGACCCAGTACTTC.

This clone was seen a few times. The chain employs TRBV6-2 or TRBV6-3 and TRBJ2-1; D is perhaps TRBD2 (6 bases). Germline V gene data show CDR1 as MNHEY and CDR2 as SVGEGT. The CDR3 runs 15 residues. V was cut by 0 bases and J by 5 bases, with 11 bases left in between. CDR3 DNA sequence: TGTGCCAGCAGTTACTCATTCGGAGGGCACAATGAGCAGTTCTTC. This translates into CASSYSFGGHNEQFF.

This chain connects TRBV6-5 to TRBJ1-2, with 7 bases lining up with TRBD1. Germline lookup yields CDR1 MNHEY and CDR2 SVGAGI. This CDR3 is built from 13 residues. Trimming removed 6 bases from V and 2 bases from J; junction bases left unmatched: 3. The CDR3 here is CASRQDRNYGYTF. The DNA of the CDR3 is TGTGCCAGCAGGCAGGACAGGAACTATGGCTACACCTTC.

The gene calls are TRBV7-9 and TRBJ1-2; no reliable D call. CDR3 length: 16 residues. Looked up from germline, CDR1 is SEHNR and CDR2 is FQNEAQ (reference sequence). Trimming left V 5 bases short and J 5 bases short, with 21 bases between. CDR3 coding DNA: TGTGCCAGCAGCCCGCGTCCGGGTTCGTCATTTTATGGCTACACCTTC. Its protein product is CASSPRPGSSFYGYTF.

This chain joins TRBV15 and TRBJ2-1; D may correspond to TRBD1 or TRBD2 (6 bases each). This CDR3 region has 18 residues. The germline CDR1 and CDR2 sequences are LNHNV and YYDKDF (reference sequence). Trimming took 0 bases from V and 5 from J, leaving 20 bases between them. The CDR3: CATSRDLLGQRGDNEQFF. In DNA, the CDR3 is TGTGCCACCAGCAGAGATTTACTAGGACAGAGGGGGGACAATGAGCAGTTCTTC. Combining the CDR3 with reference TRBV15 and TRBJ2-1 gives the whole variable domain DAMVIQNPRYQVTQFGKPVTLSCSQTLNHNVMYWYQQKSSQAPKLLFHYYDKDFNNEADTPDNFQSRRPNTSFCFLDIRSPGLGDTAMYLCATSRDLLGQRGDNEQFFGPGTRLTVL.

The chain's CDR3 is CASSLQGQMNTEAFF. CDR3 DNA sequence: TGCGCCAGCAGCTTACAGGGTCAGATGAACACTGAAGCTTTCTTT. This chain uses TRBV5-1 with TRBJ1-1; possible D gene TRBD1, 6 bases. Germline V lookup: CDR1 SGHRS, CDR2 YFSETQ. Trimming removed 2 bases at V and 0 bases at J, with 11 bases between. This CDR3 contains 15 residues.

The chain uses TRBV29-1 and TRBJ2-7, with TRBD1 matching over 10 bases. The CDR3 spans 15 residues. The ends lost 3 bases at V and 0 bases at J; junction bases unmatched: 5. CDR1 is SQVTM and CDR2 is ANQGSEA in the germline V gene. Written as DNA, the CDR3 is TGCAGCGTTGAGTCCGGGACAGGGGCCTCCTACGAGCAGTACTTC. Translating it yields CSVESGTGASYEQYF.

The V and J genes are TRBV7-2 and TRBJ2-5, with unresolved D. V lost 3 bases and J 5 bases, leaving 10 bases between the germline ends. The germline CDR1 and CDR2 sequences are SGHTA and FQGNSA. The CDR3 is made up of 13 amino acids. The CDR3 sequence: CASSFAGQETQYF. CDR3 DNA: TGTGCCAGCAGCTTTGCCGGGCAGGAGACCCAGTACTTC. Combining the CDR3 with reference TRBV7-2 and TRBJ2-5 gives the whole variable domain GAGVSQSPSNKVTEKGKDVELRCDPISGHTALYWYRQSLGQGLEFLIYFQGNSAPDKSGLPSDRFSAERTGGSVSTLTIQRTQQEDSAVYLCASSFAGQETQYFGPGTRLLVL.

This chain connects TRBV6-2 or TRBV6-3 to TRBJ2-5; perhaps TRBD1 as D (5 bases). Germline values: CDR1 MNHEY, CDR2 SVGEGT. The CDR3 length is 15 residues. The V and J ends lost 0 bases and 1 base respectively, with 9 bases between them. CDR3 in amino acids: CASSYSWTRQETQYF. The CDR3 nucleotides read TGTGCCAGCAGTTACTCGTGGACACGCCAAGAGACCCAGTACTTC.

The chain has TRBV19 and TRBJ2-3; 7 nucleotides agree with TRBD1. V was clipped by 4 bases and J by 4 bases; unmatched bases: 11. This CDR3 has 16 residues. The V gene's germline CDR1 is LNHDA and CDR2 SQIVND (reference sequence). CDR3 DNA sequence: TGTGCCAGTAGTAAAACCCAGGGGGTGGACCCAGATACGCAGTATTTT. Its translation: CASSKTQGVDPDTQYF.

V gene TRBV9 combines with J gene TRBJ1-3; D not certain. This CDR3 contains 15 residues. Germline lookup yields CDR1 SGDLS and CDR2 YYNGEE. Trimming cost V 0 bases and J 0 bases, with 7 bases left between them. The CDR3 sequence: CASSVETGSGNTIYF. The CDR3 DNA follows: TGTGCCAGCAGCGTAGAGACGGGCTCTGGAAACACCATATATTTT.

The chain is built from TRBV21-1 and TRBJ2-7; the DNA was not compared with TRBD2, the D call given in the table. TRBV21-1 is assigned pseudogene status. The CDR3 runs 16 residues. This CDR3 is CASSKVQSGSMSEQYF. The CDR3 nucleotides read TGTGCCAGCAGCAAAGTCCAAAGCGGGAGCATGAGCGAGCAGTACTTC.

The V call is TRBV5-4, the J call TRBJ2-3; 7 bases line up with TRBD2. J lost 0 bases, V lost 4 bases, and 8 bases had no gene match. The CDR3 totals 16 residues. CDR1 SGHNT and CDR2 YYREEE come from the germline V gene (reference sequence). CDR3: CASSPGRGRSTDTQYF. The CDR3 nucleotides are TGTGCCAGCAGCCCGGGGAGGGGACGGAGCACAGATACGCAGTATTTT.

This sequence joins TRBV11-2 and TRBJ2-3; D is undetermined. V shed 1 base and J shed 4 bases, with 3 bases lying between them. Per the germline V gene, CDR1 is SGHAT and CDR2 is FQNNGV. This CDR3 contains 12 residues. The CDR3 sequence: CASSLVADTQYF. As DNA, the CDR3 is TGTGCCAGCAGCTTAGTTGCAGATACGCAGTATTTT.

The chain combines TRBV3-1 (or the pseudogene TRBV3-2) with TRBJ2-7, with no clear D. Germline values: CDR1 LGHDT, CDR2 YNNKEL (reference sequence). The CDR3 loop spans 14 amino acids. V gave up 6 bases and J gave up 0 bases, with 12 bases separating them. In DNA form, the CDR3 reads TGTGCCAGCAGAGAGGACCGCATCTCCTACGAGCAGTACTTC. It specifies CASREDRISYEQYF.

The V call is TRBV28, the J call TRBJ1-6; D perhaps matches TRBD1 (6 bases). V shed 5 bases and J shed 5 bases, with 25 bases lying between them. The germline V gene has CDR1 MDHEN and CDR2 SYDVKM. CDR3 size: 19 residues. The CDR3 region is CASSPDSRIHGWNNSPLHF. The CDR3 DNA reads as TGTGCCAGCAGTCCGGACAGTCGAATTCACGGTTGGAATAATTCACCCCTCCACTTT. Based on the CDR3 plus reference TRBV28 and TRBJ1-6, the full variable domain is DVKVTQSSRYLVKRTGEKVFLECVQDMDHENMFWYRQDPGLGLRLIYFSYDVKMKEKGDIPEGYSVSREKKERFSLILESASTNQTSMYLCASSPDSRIHGWNNSPLHFGNGTRLTVT.

The V and J genes are TRBV5-1 and TRBJ2-2, with a possible D match to TRBD2 (5 bases). V was cut by 4 bases and J by 5 bases, with 15 bases left in between. Germline V gives CDR1 SGHRS, CDR2 YFSETQ. This CDR3 spans 15 amino acids. The CDR3: CASSPYRRETGELFF. The CDR3 region has the DNA TGCGCCAGCAGCCCCTATCGAAGGGAGACCGGGGAGCTGTTTTTT.

The chain combines TRBV5-1 with TRBJ1-2; tentatively, D is TRBD1 (6 bases). V was shortened by 6 bases and J by 6 bases, with 15 bases between the two germline ends. This CDR3 comprises 13 residues. Germline CDR1 is SGHRS and CDR2 is YFSETQ. The CDR3 DNA sequence: TGCGCCAGCACCACAGGGACGGGGGATGGCTACACCTTC. Protein product: CASTTGTGDGYTF.

The chain has TRBV28 and TRBJ2-5, with 9 bases identical to TRBD1. CDR3 length: 14 residues. CDR1 and CDR2 (germline): MDHEN, SYDVKM. V shed 7 bases, J shed 4 bases, and the junction held 7 bases outside the gene matches. The DNA for the CDR3 is TGTGCCAGCAAACTACAGGGGGCGGGAGAGACCCAGTACTTC. It codes for CASKLQGAGETQYF.

The V gene is TRBV15, the J gene TRBJ1-2; a possible D gene is TRBD1 (5 bases). The CDR3 loop spans 13 amino acids. CDR1 is LNHNV, CDR2 YYDKDF, per germline (reference sequence). Trimming shortened V by 3 bases and J by 4 bases, and 9 bases separated the two germline ends. The CDR3 coding sequence is TGTGCCACCAGCAGGTCCGGGGCCTATGGCTACACCTTC. Amino acid sequence: CATSRSGAYGYTF.

The genes are TRBV24-1 and TRBJ1-3; tentatively, D is TRBD1 (6 bases). V lost 4 bases, J lost 0 bases, and 18 bases lay in between. Germline values: CDR1 KGHDR, CDR2 SFDVKD. This CDR3 contains 18 residues. CDR3 nucleotide sequence: TGTGCCACCAGTGAACCCGAACAGGGACCCTTCTCTGGAAACACCATATATTTT. The encoded protein is CATSEPEQGPFSGNTIYF.